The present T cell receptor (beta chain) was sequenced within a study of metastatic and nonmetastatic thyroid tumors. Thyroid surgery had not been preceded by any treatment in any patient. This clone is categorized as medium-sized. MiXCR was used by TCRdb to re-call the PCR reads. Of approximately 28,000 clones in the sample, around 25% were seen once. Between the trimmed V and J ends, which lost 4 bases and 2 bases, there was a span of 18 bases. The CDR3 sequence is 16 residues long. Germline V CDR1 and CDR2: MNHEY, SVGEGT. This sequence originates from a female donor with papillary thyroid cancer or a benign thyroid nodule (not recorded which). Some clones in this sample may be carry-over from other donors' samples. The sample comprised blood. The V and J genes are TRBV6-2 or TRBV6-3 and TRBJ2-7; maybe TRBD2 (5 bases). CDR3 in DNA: TGTGCCAGCAGTTTGTCGATCCTAGTCGGGACCTACGAGCAGTACTTC. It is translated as CASSLSILVGTYEQYF.